Following are 26 T cell receptor beta chains from one sample sequenced in a study of control samples from healthy donors and cancer patients. TCRdb's copy holds only in-frame clones and misses some; the assay was immunoSEQ multiplex PCR. The table records about 35,000 clones, approximately 86% of them present only once. Sequenced input: PBMCs. Receptor source: a woman aged 40 to 50 with lung cancer.

The chain joins TRBV7-9 to TRBJ2-5; tentatively, D is TRBD2 (6 bases). The germline V gene encodes CDR1 SEHNR and CDR2 FQNEAQ (reference sequence). Trimming stripped 0 bases from V and 6 bases from J, with 11 bases between. There are 14 residues in the CDR3. DNA of the CDR3: TGTGCCAGCAGCTTAGCGAGAGGACTAAAGACCCAGTACTTC. Protein sequence: CASSLARGLKTQYF.

CDR3 in DNA: TGTGCCAGCAGCCAAGATCTCGTGGGGGCGAACACTGAAGCTTTCTTT. Protein product: CASSQDLVGANTEAFF. The genes are TRBV4-2 and TRBJ1-1; weak D call: TRBD1 (6 bases). CDR1 and CDR2 from the germline V gene are LGHNA and YNFKEQ. The CDR3 length is 16 residues. V dropped 0 bases and J dropped 1 base, with 12 bases sitting between them.

CDR3 sequence reads: CASSFTGAYNEQFF. DNA for the CDR3: TGTGCCAGCAGCTTTACAGGGGCCTACAATGAGCAGTTCTTC. The rearrangement uses TRBV5-4 and TRBJ2-1, with 7 bases identical to TRBD1. The germline CDR1 and CDR2 sequences are SGHNT and YYREEE (reference sequence). The CDR3 totals 14 residues. J lost 2 bases, V lost 2 bases, and 1 base had no gene match.

The J gene is TRBJ1-2, the V gene TRBV5-6; 10 bases line up with TRBD1. Germline CDR1 is SGHDT and CDR2 is YYEEEE. Trimming removed 6 bases from V and 8 bases from J; junction bases left unmatched: 10. The CDR3 has 14 residues. The CDR3 protein is CASNLGDRGRGYTF. DNA of the CDR3: TGTGCCAGCAACTTAGGGGACAGGGGAAGAGGCTACACCTTC.

The chain joins TRBV29-1 to TRBJ1-2; tentatively, D is TRBD1 (6 bases). The V gene lost 7 bases and the J gene lost 8 bases, with 17 bases spanning the gap. This CDR3 is 12 amino acids long. Germline loops: CDR1 SQVTM, CDR2 ANQGSEA. CDR3 amino acids: CSAEAYRDGYTF. DNA for the CDR3: TGCAGCGCCGAAGCTTACAGGGACGGCTACACCTTC.

The V call is TRBV6-4, the J call TRBJ2-1, with TRBD1 identical over 11 bases. V was clipped by 2 bases and J by 6 bases; unmatched bases: 0. Per the germline V gene, CDR1 is MRHNA and CDR2 is SNTAGT. This CDR3 spans 14 amino acids. The CDR3 reads CASSDGTGGNEQFF. CDR3 sequence (DNA): TGTGCCAGCAGTGACGGGACAGGGGGCAATGAGCAGTTCTTC.

The chain employs TRBV7-2 and TRBJ2-7; 9 bases fit TRBD1. V was clipped by 3 bases and J by 0 bases; unmatched bases: 9. CDR1 and CDR2 (germline): SGHTA, FQGNSA. The CDR3 covers 17 residues. The CDR3 spells CASSFRAGTGNSYEQYF. The DNA for the CDR3 is TGTGCCAGCAGCTTTAGAGCCGGGACAGGGAACTCCTACGAGCAGTACTTC.

The chain employs TRBV5-6 and TRBJ2-7, with TRBD2 matching 9 bases. V shed 4 bases, J shed 0 bases, and the junction held 5 bases outside the gene matches. CDR3 length: 15 residues. Germline-derived CDR1 and CDR2 are SGHDT and YYEEEE. The CDR3 loop is CASSLLAGFSYEQYF. CDR3 sequence (DNA): TGTGCCAGCAGCCTCCTAGCGGGGTTCTCCTACGAGCAGTACTTC. The full variable domain, its missing parts supplied by reference TRBV5-6 and TRBJ2-7, is DAGVTQSPTHLIKTRGQQVTLRCSPKSGHDTVSWYQQALGQGPQFIFQYYEEEERQRGNFPDRFSGHQFPNYSSELNVNALLLGDSALYLCASSLLAGFSYEQYFGPGTRLTVT.

The CDR3 sequence: CASSPARGPETQYF. CDR3 DNA: TGTGCCAGCAGCCCCGCCCGGGGACCAGAGACCCAGTACTTC. This chain connects TRBV11-2 to TRBJ2-5; D may be TRBD1 or TRBD2 (5 bases each). CDR3 length equals 14 residues. Germline V gives CDR1 SGHAT, CDR2 FQNNGV. V was cut by 5 bases and J by 4 bases, with 14 bases left in between.

This sequence joins TRBV5-1 and TRBJ2-1, with 12 bases matching TRBD1. This CDR3 region has 19 residues. The V gene's germline CDR1 is SGHRS and CDR2 YFSETQ. V was clipped by 4 bases and J by 0 bases; unmatched bases: 11. CDR3 bases: TGCGCCAGCAGCCGTGGGACAGGGGGCGCTAGGGGCTCCTACAATGAGCAGTTCTTC. This encodes CASSRGTGGARGSYNEQFF.

Here the CDR3 reads CASSQSSRPYNSPLHF. In nucleotides, the CDR3 is TGCGCCAGCAGCCAATCGTCACGGCCCTATAATTCACCCCTCCACTTT. The rearrangement links TRBV4-3 to TRBJ1-6, with D uncertain. This CDR3 spans 16 amino acids. Trimming removed 2 bases at V and 2 bases at J, with 10 bases between. The germline gives CDR1 LGHNA, CDR2 YSLEER.

The rearrangement links TRBV28 to TRBJ2-1; 9 bases map to TRBD2. V was pared by 6 bases and J by 3 bases, with 9 bases of the junction left unmatched. Germline CDR1 reads MDHEN; CDR2 reads SYDVKM. The CDR3 spans 16 residues. The CDR3 nucleotides read TGTGCCAGCAGCGCTAGCGGGGAGAACTTCTACAATGAGCAGTTCTTC. It codes for CASSASGENFYNEQFF.

The V gene is TRBV27, the J gene TRBJ2-1; 9 nucleotides agree with TRBD1. The trim removed 5 bases at V and 2 bases at J, leaving 1 base unmatched. This CDR3 has 14 amino acids. Germline CDR1 MNHEY, CDR2 SMNVEV (reference sequence). The CDR3 region has the DNA TGTGCCAGCAGTCGGGACAGGGCCTACAATGAGCAGTTCTTC. Translated, it gives CASSRDRAYNEQFF.

The chain recombines TRBV19 with TRBJ1-5; D may be TRBD1 (5 bases). Germline V CDR1 and CDR2: LNHDA, SQIVND (reference sequence). This CDR3 comprises 15 residues. Trimming removed 2 bases from V and 2 bases from J, with 10 bases in between. CDR3 amino acids: CASSIKLGGNQPQHF. As DNA, the CDR3 is TGTGCCAGTAGTATAAAGTTAGGGGGCAATCAGCCCCAGCATTTT. The full variable domain, its missing parts supplied by reference TRBV19 and TRBJ1-5, is DGGITQSPKYLFRKEGQNVTLSCEQNLNHDAMYWYRQDPGQGLRLIYYSQIVNDFQKGDIAEGYSVSREKKESFPLTVTSAQKNPTAFYLCASSIKLGGNQPQHFGDGTRLSIL.

The chain couples TRBV7-9 to TRBJ2-6; D is uncertain. Trimming took off 4 bases at V and 0 bases at J, with 19 bases between the two ends. Germline V gene sequence: CDR1 SEHNR, CDR2 FQNEAQ (reference sequence). CDR3 length: 19 amino acids. The CDR3: CASSSLTSLLLSGANVLTF. CDR3 in DNA: TGTGCCAGCAGCTCTTTGACATCTCTTCTCCTCTCTGGGGCCAACGTCCTGACTTTC.

CDR3 residues: CASSDIQLASYNSPLHF. DNA for the CDR3: TGTGCCAGCAGTGATATACAATTGGCCTCCTATAATTCACCCCTCCACTTT. The chain employs TRBV2 and TRBJ1-6; D not certain. There are 17 residues in the CDR3. V lost 3 bases to trimming and J lost 0 bases, with 12 bases between them. Germline-derived CDR1 and CDR2 are SNHLY and FYNNEI.

V usage is TRBV28 and J usage is TRBJ2-5; D may be TRBD1 (6 bases). The CDR3 runs to 12 residues. Trimming left V 4 bases short and J 4 bases short, with 7 bases between. Germline-derived CDR1 and CDR2 are MDHEN and SYDVKM. The CDR3, as DNA: TGTGCCAGCAGTTACAGGGTAGAGACCCAGTACTTC. Protein: CASSYRVETQYF.

This sequence joins TRBV28 and TRBJ1-2; 9 bases map to TRBD1. Germline lookup yields CDR1 MDHEN and CDR2 SYDVKM. This CDR3 is built from 15 residues. V shed 4 bases and J 7 bases; nucleotides not matched to a gene: 10. CDR3 sequence: CASSYTGTGYPGYTF. DNA of the CDR3: TGTGCCAGCAGTTACACCGGGACAGGGTATCCTGGCTACACCTTC.

There are a few counts of this clone. The genes are TRBV30 and TRBJ1-1; D is perhaps TRBD1 (6 bases). This CDR3 has 15 amino acids. Germline-derived CDR1 and CDR2 are GTSNPN and SVGIG (reference sequence). Deletions cut 3 bases from V and 5 bases from J, with 19 bases between. The CDR3 nucleotides are TGTGCCTGGAGCCTCTTGGGCAAAGGGGGAACTGAAGCTTTCTTT. Protein: CAWSLLGKGGTEAFF. Variable domain in full (rest from reference TRBV30 and TRBJ1-1): SQTIHQWPATLVQPVGSPLSLECTVEGTSNPNLYWYRQAAGRGLQLLFYSVGIGQISSEVPQNLSASRPQDRQFILSSKKLLLSDSGFYLCAWSLLGKGGTEAFFGQGTRLTVV.

The chain has TRBV6-6 and TRBJ2-4; D is unclear. The V gene's germline CDR1 is MNHNY and CDR2 SVGAGI (reference sequence). The ends were cut back, 7 bases at V and 6 bases at J, with 13 bases in the middle. The CDR3 contains 13 residues. CDR3: CASTPPGVNIQYF. The CDR3 DNA sequence: TGTGCCAGCACCCCCCCGGGTGTAAACATTCAGTACTTC.

The J gene is TRBJ2-3, the V gene TRBV19, with TRBD2 identical over 14 bases. Germline loops: CDR1 LNHDA, CDR2 SQIVND (reference sequence). The V segment lost 1 base and the J segment 2 bases; nucleotides outside the gene matches: 8. The CDR3 is 19 residues long. The CDR3 is CASSIVTSGGGTFTDTQYF. The CDR3 bases are TGTGCCAGTAGTATAGTGACTAGCGGGGGGGGAACCTTCACAGATACGCAGTATTTT.

The chain employs TRBV3-1 (or the pseudogene TRBV3-2) and TRBJ2-3, with a possible D match to TRBD1 (6 bases). V lost 0 bases and J 3 bases, leaving 10 bases between the germline ends. CDR3 length equals 15 residues. Germline V CDR1 and CDR2: LGHDT, YNNKEL (reference sequence). This CDR3 reads CASSQDKGETDTQYF. CDR3 DNA sequence: TGTGCCAGCAGCCAAGATAAGGGGGAGACAGATACGCAGTATTTT.

This clone was observed a single time. This chain links TRBV4-1 with TRBJ1-1; D gene ambiguous. Deletions cut 0 bases from V and 2 bases from J, with 7 bases between. The germline CDR1 and CDR2 sequences are MGHRA and YSYEKL. The CDR3 has 14 amino acids. This CDR3 is CASSQDQVNTEAFF. The CDR3 nucleotides are TGCGCCAGCAGCCAAGACCAAGTAAACACTGAAGCTTTCTTT.

The chain couples TRBV7-9 to TRBJ2-1; tentative D call: TRBD2 (6 bases). V was shortened by 2 bases and J by 2 bases, with 10 bases between the two germline ends. In germline, CDR1 is SEHNR, CDR2 FQNEAQ (reference sequence). There are 15 residues in the CDR3. Written as DNA, the CDR3 is TGTGCCAGCAGCTTAACGCGGGGCACCTACAATGAGCAGTTCTTC. This codes for CASSLTRGTYNEQFF.

The chain has TRBV4-3 and TRBJ1-2; D is unresolved. CDR3 length: 15 amino acids. Germline CDR1 is LGHNA and CDR2 is YSLEER. The V and J ends lost 4 bases and 3 bases respectively, with 15 bases between them. The CDR3 spells CASSPYEAFDYGYTF. The CDR3 nucleotides read TGCGCCAGCAGCCCCTATGAGGCCTTTGACTATGGCTACACCTTC.

The J gene is TRBJ2-2, the V gene TRBV7-9; 10 nucleotides line up with TRBD2. J lost 3 bases, V lost 6 bases, and 4 bases had no gene match. The CDR3 covers 15 residues. Germline V gene data show CDR1 as SEHNR and CDR2 as FQNEAQ (reference sequence). The CDR3 DNA reads as TGTGCCAGCAGGGAAAGCGGGGGGGACACCGGGGAGCTGTTTTTT. Amino acids: CASRESGGDTGELFF.